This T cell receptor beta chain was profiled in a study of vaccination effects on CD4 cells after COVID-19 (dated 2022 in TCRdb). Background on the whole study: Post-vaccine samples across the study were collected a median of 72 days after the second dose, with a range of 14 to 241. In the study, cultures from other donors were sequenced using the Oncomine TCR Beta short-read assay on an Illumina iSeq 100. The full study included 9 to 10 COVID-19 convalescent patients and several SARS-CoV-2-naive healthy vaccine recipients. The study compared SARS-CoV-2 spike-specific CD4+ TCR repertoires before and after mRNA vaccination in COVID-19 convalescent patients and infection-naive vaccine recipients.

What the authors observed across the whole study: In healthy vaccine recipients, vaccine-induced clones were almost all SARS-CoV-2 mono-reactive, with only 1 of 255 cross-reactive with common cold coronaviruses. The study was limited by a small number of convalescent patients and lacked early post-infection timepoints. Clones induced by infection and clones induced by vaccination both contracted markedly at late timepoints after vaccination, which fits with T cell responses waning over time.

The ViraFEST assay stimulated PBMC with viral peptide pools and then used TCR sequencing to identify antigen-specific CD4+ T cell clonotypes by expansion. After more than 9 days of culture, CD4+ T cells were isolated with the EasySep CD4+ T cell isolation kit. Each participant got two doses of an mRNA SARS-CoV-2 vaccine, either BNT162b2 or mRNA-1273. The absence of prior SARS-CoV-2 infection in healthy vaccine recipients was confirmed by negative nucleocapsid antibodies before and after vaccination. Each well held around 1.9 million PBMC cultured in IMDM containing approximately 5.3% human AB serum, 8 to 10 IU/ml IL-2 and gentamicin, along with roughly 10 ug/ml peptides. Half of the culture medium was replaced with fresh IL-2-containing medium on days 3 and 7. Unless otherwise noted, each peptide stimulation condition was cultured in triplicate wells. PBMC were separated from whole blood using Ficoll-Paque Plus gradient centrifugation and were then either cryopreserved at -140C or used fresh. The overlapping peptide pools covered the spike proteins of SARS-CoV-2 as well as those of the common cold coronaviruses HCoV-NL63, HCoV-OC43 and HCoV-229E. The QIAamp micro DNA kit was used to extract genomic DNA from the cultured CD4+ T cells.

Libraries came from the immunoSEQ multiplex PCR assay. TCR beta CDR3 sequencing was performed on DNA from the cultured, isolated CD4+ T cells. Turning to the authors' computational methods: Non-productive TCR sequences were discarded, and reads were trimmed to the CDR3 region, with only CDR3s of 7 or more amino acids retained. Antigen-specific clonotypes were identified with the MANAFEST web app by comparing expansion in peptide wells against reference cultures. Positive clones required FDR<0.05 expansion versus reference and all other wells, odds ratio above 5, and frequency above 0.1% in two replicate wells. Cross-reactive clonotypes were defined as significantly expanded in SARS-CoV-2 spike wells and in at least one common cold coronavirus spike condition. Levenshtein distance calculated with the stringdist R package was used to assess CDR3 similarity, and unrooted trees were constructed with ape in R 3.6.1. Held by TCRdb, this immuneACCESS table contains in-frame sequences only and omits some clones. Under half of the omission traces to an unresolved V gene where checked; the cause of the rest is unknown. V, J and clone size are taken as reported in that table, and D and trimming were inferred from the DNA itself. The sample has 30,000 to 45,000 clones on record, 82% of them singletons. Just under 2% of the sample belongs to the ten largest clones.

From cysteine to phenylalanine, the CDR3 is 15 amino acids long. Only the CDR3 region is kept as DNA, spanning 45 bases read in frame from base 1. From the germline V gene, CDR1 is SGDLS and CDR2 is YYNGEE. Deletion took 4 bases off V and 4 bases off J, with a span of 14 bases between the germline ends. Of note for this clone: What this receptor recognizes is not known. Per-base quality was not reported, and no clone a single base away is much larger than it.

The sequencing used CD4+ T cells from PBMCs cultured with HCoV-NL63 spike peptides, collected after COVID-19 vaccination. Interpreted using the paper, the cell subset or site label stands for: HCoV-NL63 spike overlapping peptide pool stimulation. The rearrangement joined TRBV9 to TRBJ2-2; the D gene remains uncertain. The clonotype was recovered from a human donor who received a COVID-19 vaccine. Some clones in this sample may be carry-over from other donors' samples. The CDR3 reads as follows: CASSPGPPGTGELFF. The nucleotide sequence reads TGTGCCAGCAGCCCCGGACCTCCGGGCACCGGGGAGCTGTTTTTT.